This is a list of T cell receptor beta chains from one sample in a study of T cell repertoires in cytomegalovirus infection. TCRdb processed the reads anew with MiXCR; each CDR3 protein has one entry. The data show 80,000 to 90,000 distinct CDR3 sequences, more than 40% seen once. For these receptors, no antigen is known. The specimen was CD8+ T cells from cultured PBMCs, collected from culture after CMV antigen stimulation. The receptors stem from a human donor in good health (CMV status not recorded). Some clones in this sample may be carry-over from other donors' samples. CDR3s include the opening cysteine and the closing phenylalanine or tryptophan. Fields, in order: D gene, clone size, J gene, V gene, CDR3 length, CDR3 protein, CDR3 DNA. A D gene is named only where the DNA matches it firmly. Clone size is shown for a subset of rows, as once, few, many or a class of expanded clone.

d_gene: NA
abundance: NA
j_gene: TRBJ2-3
v_gene: TRBV20-1
len: 14
CDR3aa: CSAEGVAVTDTQYF
CDR3nt: TGCAGTGCCGAGGGGGTAGCGGTCACAGATACGCAGTATTTT

d_gene: TRBD1
abundance: few
j_gene: TRBJ1-5
v_gene: TRBV7-6
len: 15
CDR3aa: CASSLLARGDQPQHF
CDR3nt: TGTGCCAGCAGCTTATTGGCCAGGGGGGATCAGCCCCAGCATTTT

d_gene: NA
abundance: NA
j_gene: TRBJ2-2
v_gene: TRBV28
len: 15
CDR3aa: CASSSRTAWTGELFF
CDR3nt: TGTGCCAGCAGTTCAAGGACCGCTTGGACCGGGGAGCTGTTTTTT

d_gene: TRBD1
abundance: NA
j_gene: TRBJ1-1
v_gene: TRBV6-6
len: 16
CDR3aa: CASSPKLTGKYTEAFF
CDR3nt: TGTGCCAGCAGCCCTAAACTGACAGGGAAGTACACTGAAGCTTTCTTT

d_gene: NA
abundance: NA
j_gene: TRBJ2-5
v_gene: TRBV7-4
len: 15
CDR3aa: CASGEAGGGKETQYF
CDR3nt: TGTGCCAGCGGCGAAGCTGGAGGCGGAAAAGAGACCCAGTACTTC

d_gene: NA
abundance: NA
j_gene: TRBJ2-3
v_gene: TRBV6-6
len: 15
CDR3aa: CASSYPPDRTDTQYF
CDR3nt: TGTGCCAGCAGTTACCCCCCGGACCGCACAGATACGCAGTATTTT

d_gene: NA
abundance: few
j_gene: TRBJ2-3
v_gene: TRBV7-3
len: 17
CDR3aa: CASSSRLPKPSTDTQYF
CDR3nt: TGTGCCAGCAGCTCGCGACTGCCGAAACCTAGCACAGATACGCAGTATTTT

d_gene: NA
abundance: few
j_gene: TRBJ1-2
v_gene: TRBV12-3/TRBV12-4
len: 15
CDR3aa: CASTPNGVANYGYTF
CDR3nt: TGTGCCAGCACCCCGAACGGAGTAGCTAACTATGGCTACACCTTC

d_gene: NA
abundance: many
j_gene: TRBJ1-1
v_gene: TRBV28
len: 16
CDR3aa: CASSNGQTNTNTEAFF
CDR3nt: TGTGCCAGCAGCAATGGACAGACCAACACTAACACTGAAGCTTTCTTT

d_gene: NA
abundance: NA
j_gene: TRBJ2-1
v_gene: TRBV7-9
len: 18
CDR3aa: CASSLAAPLVVERNEQFF
CDR3nt: TGTGCCAGCAGCTTAGCGGCTCCTTTGGTCGTAGAACGTAATGAGCAGTTCTTC

d_gene: NA
abundance: few
j_gene: TRBJ2-7
v_gene: TRBV4-1
len: 16
CDR3aa: CASSQEGATWANEQYF
CDR3nt: TGCGCCAGCAGCCAAGAGGGAGCCACGTGGGCAAACGAGCAGTACTTC

d_gene: NA
abundance: few
j_gene: TRBJ2-7
v_gene: TRBV7-2
len: 16
CDR3aa: CASSLGGPGSPTTQYF
CDR3nt: TGTGCCAGCAGCTTAGGGGGGCCTGGTTCCCCTACGACGCAGTACTTC

d_gene: NA
abundance: NA
j_gene: TRBJ2-5
v_gene: TRBV7-2
len: 13
CDR3aa: CASSLRRRETQYF
CDR3nt: TGTGCCAGCAGCTTACGACGGCGGGAGACCCAGTACTTC

d_gene: NA
abundance: NA
j_gene: TRBJ1-5
v_gene: TRBV19
len: 15
CDR3aa: CASSIEGYSNQPQHF
CDR3nt: TGTGCCAGTAGTATTGAAGGGTATAGCAATCAGCCCCAGCATTTT

d_gene: NA
abundance: NA
j_gene: TRBJ2-7
v_gene: TRBV7-9
len: 13
CDR3aa: CASSSTRGFEQYF
CDR3nt: TGTGCCAGCAGCTCGACCAGGGGATTCGAGCAGTACTTC

d_gene: TRBD1
abundance: NA
j_gene: TRBJ2-7
v_gene: TRBV6-1
len: 16
CDR3aa: CASSEEVGQGSYEQYF
CDR3nt: TGTGCCAGCAGTGAAGAGGTGGGACAGGGCTCCTACGAGCAGTACTTC

d_gene: TRBD1
abundance: few
j_gene: TRBJ1-1
v_gene: TRBV27
len: 14
CDR3aa: CASSFYQGDTEAFF
CDR3nt: TGTGCCAGCAGTTTTTATCAGGGGGACACTGAAGCTTTCTTT

d_gene: NA
abundance: few
j_gene: TRBJ2-2
v_gene: TRBV7-2
len: 14
CDR3aa: CASSRIGPGGELFF
CDR3nt: TGTGCCAGCAGCCGAATTGGGCCTGGCGGGGAGCTGTTTTTT

d_gene: TRBD1
abundance: NA
j_gene: TRBJ2-3
v_gene: TRBV5-1
len: 12
CDR3aa: CASSARGDTQYF
CDR3nt: TGCGCCAGCAGCGCCAGGGGGGATACGCAGTATTTT

d_gene: TRBD1
abundance: NA
j_gene: TRBJ2-7
v_gene: TRBV5-1
len: 13
CDR3aa: CASSSTGGGEQYF
CDR3nt: TGCGCCAGCAGCTCGACAGGGGGCGGCGAGCAGTACTTC

d_gene: TRBD1
abundance: few
j_gene: TRBJ2-1
v_gene: TRBV7-4
len: 20
CDR3aa: CASRQTPGQGPNLSYNEQFF
CDR3nt: TGTGCCAGCAGGCAAACTCCGGGACAGGGGCCAAATCTCTCCTACAATGAGCAGTTCTTC

d_gene: NA
abundance: few
j_gene: TRBJ2-3
v_gene: TRBV7-6
len: 15
CDR3aa: CASSPRTGRTDTQYF
CDR3nt: TGTGCCAGCAGTCCAAGGACGGGCCGCACAGATACGCAGTATTTT

d_gene: NA
abundance: NA
j_gene: TRBJ1-2
v_gene: TRBV20-1
len: 15
CDR3aa: CSARAPGQPNYGYTF
CDR3nt: TGCAGTGCTAGAGCCCCCGGACAGCCCAACTATGGCTACACCTTC

d_gene: TRBD1
abundance: NA
j_gene: TRBJ1-4
v_gene: TRBV11-2
len: 21
CDR3aa: CASSVLLGGGQGPSTNEKLFF
CDR3nt: TGTGCCAGCAGCGTCCTCCTGGGGGGGGGACAGGGACCTTCAACTAATGAAAAACTGTTTTTT

d_gene: TRBD2
abundance: NA
j_gene: TRBJ2-1
v_gene: TRBV7-9
len: 15
CDR3aa: CASSLATSGNNEQFF
CDR3nt: TGTGCCAGCAGCTTAGCGACTAGCGGTAACAATGAGCAGTTCTTC

d_gene: TRBD2
abundance: few
j_gene: TRBJ2-1
v_gene: TRBV6-2/TRBV6-3
len: 18
CDR3aa: CASSLGTSGRRSYNEQFF
CDR3nt: TGTGCCAGCAGTTTAGGGACTAGCGGGAGGCGGTCCTACAATGAGCAGTTCTTC

d_gene: TRBD2
abundance: NA
j_gene: TRBJ2-5
v_gene: TRBV6-1
len: 16
CDR3aa: CASSEAPSGRGETQYF
CDR3nt: TGTGCCAGCAGTGAAGCTCCTTCCGGGAGGGGAGAGACCCAGTACTTC

d_gene: NA
abundance: NA
j_gene: TRBJ2-1
v_gene: TRBV6-1
len: 16
CDR3aa: CASSEALVTDYNEQFF
CDR3nt: TGTGCCAGCAGTGAAGCGCTGGTAACTGACTACAATGAGCAGTTCTTC

d_gene: TRBD1
abundance: few
j_gene: TRBJ2-2
v_gene: TRBV6-6
len: 15
CDR3aa: CASSYSGQFTGELFF
CDR3nt: TGTGCCAGCAGTTACTCGGGACAGTTCACCGGGGAGCTGTTTTTT

d_gene: TRBD1
abundance: NA
j_gene: TRBJ1-5
v_gene: TRBV12-3/TRBV12-4
len: 17
CDR3aa: CASSLALNRGAHQPQHF
CDR3nt: TGTGCCAGCAGTTTAGCGCTGAACAGGGGCGCCCATCAGCCCCAGCATTTT

d_gene: TRBD2
abundance: NA
j_gene: TRBJ2-5
v_gene: TRBV9
len: 15
CDR3aa: CASSVGGGRQETQYF
CDR3nt: TGTGCCAGCAGCGTTGGGGGAGGGAGGCAAGAGACCCAGTACTTC

d_gene: NA
abundance: many
j_gene: TRBJ2-7
v_gene: TRBV7-8
len: 16
CDR3aa: CASSFEGGGAPYEQYF
CDR3nt: TGTGCCAGCAGCTTCGAGGGTGGGGGAGCCCCCTACGAGCAGTACTTC

d_gene: NA
abundance: few
j_gene: TRBJ2-1
v_gene: TRBV7-8
len: 15
CDR3aa: CASSLPVGPYNEQFF
CDR3nt: TGTGCCAGCAGCTTACCAGTAGGTCCTTACAATGAGCAGTTCTTC

d_gene: NA
abundance: NA
j_gene: TRBJ2-7
v_gene: TRBV15
len: 13
CDR3aa: CATREEPDYEQYF
CDR3nt: TGTGCCACCAGGGAGGAGCCAGACTACGAGCAGTACTTC

d_gene: TRBD1
abundance: NA
j_gene: TRBJ2-7
v_gene: TRBV27
len: 15
CDR3aa: CASSSPGQGAREQYF
CDR3nt: TGTGCCAGCAGTTCCCCGGGACAGGGGGCGCGCGAGCAGTACTTC

d_gene: NA
abundance: NA
j_gene: TRBJ1-1
v_gene: TRBV7-6
len: 14
CDR3aa: CASSPGSGGTEAFF
CDR3nt: TGTGCCAGCAGTCCAGGCAGCGGGGGTACTGAAGCTTTCTTT

d_gene: NA
abundance: NA
j_gene: TRBJ2-1
v_gene: TRBV7-4
len: 16
CDR3aa: CASSLESTTGSLEQFF
CDR3nt: TGTGCCAGCAGCTTAGAGTCGACCACCGGGAGTCTTGAGCAGTTCTTC

d_gene: TRBD1
abundance: few
j_gene: TRBJ2-2
v_gene: TRBV12-3/TRBV12-4
len: 15
CDR3aa: CASSFLTGGPGELFF
CDR3nt: TGTGCCAGCAGTTTCCTTACAGGGGGCCCCGGGGAGCTGTTTTTT

d_gene: TRBD2
abundance: NA
j_gene: TRBJ2-1
v_gene: TRBV7-8
len: 15
CDR3aa: CASSLLLAEYNEQFF
CDR3nt: TGTGCCAGCAGCTTATTACTAGCGGAGTACAATGAGCAGTTCTTC

d_gene: NA
abundance: NA
j_gene: TRBJ2-7
v_gene: TRBV19
len: 12
CDR3aa: CASSQGPYEQYF
CDR3nt: TGTGCCAGTAGTCAGGGCCCCTACGAGCAGTACTTC

d_gene: TRBD2
abundance: NA
j_gene: TRBJ2-7
v_gene: TRBV19
len: 14
CDR3aa: CASNDGRNSYEQYF
CDR3nt: TGTGCCAGTAATGACGGGAGGAACTCCTACGAGCAGTACTTC

d_gene: TRBD1
abundance: NA
j_gene: TRBJ1-2
v_gene: TRBV20-1
len: 14
CDR3aa: CSARTGQGIAGYTF
CDR3nt: TGCAGTGCTAGAACAGGACAGGGAATTGCTGGCTACACCTTC

d_gene: NA
abundance: NA
j_gene: TRBJ2-7
v_gene: TRBV12-3/TRBV12-4
len: 13
CDR3aa: CASSSPLSDEQYF
CDR3nt: TGTGCCAGCAGTTCGCCCCTTAGCGACGAGCAGTACTTC

d_gene: NA
abundance: NA
j_gene: TRBJ2-7
v_gene: TRBV4-1
len: 14
CDR3aa: CASSHYQTGYEQYF
CDR3nt: TGCGCCAGCAGCCATTACCAGACAGGCTACGAGCAGTACTTC

d_gene: NA
abundance: NA
j_gene: TRBJ1-1
v_gene: TRBV6-1
len: 13
CDR3aa: CASSEGGNTEAFF
CDR3nt: TGTGCCAGCAGTGAAGGGGGGAACACTGAAGCTTTCTTT

d_gene: NA
abundance: few
j_gene: TRBJ1-5
v_gene: TRBV12-3/TRBV12-4
len: 16
CDR3aa: CASSRRGTRDGQPQHF
CDR3nt: TGTGCCAGCAGCCGTCGAGGGACTCGAGACGGGCAGCCCCAGCATTTT

d_gene: TRBD2
abundance: NA
j_gene: TRBJ2-3
v_gene: TRBV2
len: 16
CDR3aa: CASSEPSGGWGDTQYF
CDR3nt: TGTGCCAGCAGTGAACCGAGCGGGGGATGGGGGGATACGCAGTATTTT

d_gene: TRBD1
abundance: NA
j_gene: TRBJ1-1
v_gene: TRBV11-2
len: 16
CDR3aa: CASSSWDRGVGTEAFF
CDR3nt: TGTGCCAGCAGCTCCTGGGACAGGGGAGTTGGGACTGAAGCTTTCTTT

d_gene: TRBD2
abundance: few
j_gene: TRBJ2-3
v_gene: TRBV20-1
len: 16
CDR3aa: CSALKGLADSTDTQYF
CDR3nt: TGCAGTGCCCTAAAGGGACTAGCGGATAGCACAGATACGCAGTATTTT

d_gene: TRBD1
abundance: NA
j_gene: TRBJ2-7
v_gene: TRBV29-1
len: 14
CDR3aa: CSVANRGQGYEQYF
CDR3nt: TGCAGCGTTGCCAACAGGGGTCAGGGCTACGAGCAGTACTTC

d_gene: TRBD2
abundance: few
j_gene: TRBJ2-3
v_gene: TRBV7-2
len: 13
CDR3aa: CASSFQPGLAGYF
CDR3nt: TGTGCCAGCAGCTTCCAACCGGGACTAGCGGGGTATTTT

d_gene: NA
abundance: NA
j_gene: TRBJ2-1
v_gene: TRBV11-2
len: 12
CDR3aa: CASSSALPQQFF
CDR3nt: TGTGCCAGCAGCTCGGCACTCCCTCAGCAGTTCTTC

d_gene: TRBD2
abundance: few
j_gene: TRBJ2-1
v_gene: TRBV7-9
len: 18
CDR3aa: CASSSGLAGGTSYNEQFF
CDR3nt: TGTGCCAGCAGCTCGGGACTAGCGGGAGGCACGTCCTACAATGAGCAGTTCTTC

d_gene: NA
abundance: few
j_gene: TRBJ2-3
v_gene: TRBV7-3
len: 15
CDR3aa: CASSSSPGSTDTQYF
CDR3nt: TGTGCCAGCAGCTCTTCCCCGGGGTCCACAGATACGCAGTATTTT

d_gene: TRBD2
abundance: once
j_gene: TRBJ2-1
v_gene: TRBV7-3
len: 16
CDR3aa: CASSLVAGGGGNEQFF
CDR3nt: TGTGCCAGCAGCTTAGTTGCGGGGGGCGGGGGGAATGAGCAGTTCTTC

d_gene: TRBD2
abundance: NA
j_gene: TRBJ2-7
v_gene: TRBV10-3
len: 13
CDR3aa: CATALAVNYEQYF
CDR3nt: TGTGCCACCGCACTAGCGGTTAACTACGAGCAGTACTTC

d_gene: NA
abundance: NA
j_gene: TRBJ1-2
v_gene: TRBV6-5
len: 16
CDR3aa: CASSYGSPFAIYGYTF
CDR3nt: TGTGCCAGCAGCTACGGGAGTCCCTTCGCTATCTATGGCTACACCTTC